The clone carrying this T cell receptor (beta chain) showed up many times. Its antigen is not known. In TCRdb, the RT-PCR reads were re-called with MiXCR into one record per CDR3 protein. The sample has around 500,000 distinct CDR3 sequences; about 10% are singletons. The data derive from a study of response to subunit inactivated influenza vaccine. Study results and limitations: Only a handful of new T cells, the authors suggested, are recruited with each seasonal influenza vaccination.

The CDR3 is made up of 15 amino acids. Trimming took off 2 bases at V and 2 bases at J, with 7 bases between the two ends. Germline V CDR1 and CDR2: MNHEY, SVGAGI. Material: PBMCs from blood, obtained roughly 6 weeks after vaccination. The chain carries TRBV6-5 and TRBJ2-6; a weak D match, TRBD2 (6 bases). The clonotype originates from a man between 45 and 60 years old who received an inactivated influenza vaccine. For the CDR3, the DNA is TGTGCCAGCAGTTACCGGGGGACTGGGGCCAACGTCCTGACTTTC. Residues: CASSYRGTGANVLTF.